Described below is a single T cell receptor (beta chain) sequence and its context. The antigen remains undetermined. The source of the sample is a study of siplizumab effects on memory and regulatory T cells. Study outcomes and limitations: Alloreactive sequences from unstimulated CD4+ memory cells fell significantly with siplizumab.

There are 16 residues in the CDR3. Trimming stripped 4 bases from V and 4 bases from J, with 16 bases between. CDR1 is MNHEY and CDR2 is SVGAGI in the germline V gene. About 9.2 x 10^4 TCR templates underwent assay in every sample. TCRdb's copy holds only in-frame clones and misses some; the assay was immunoSEQ multiplex PCR. The table includes over 100,000 clones, just over 90% detected once. The genes are TRBV6-5 and TRBJ2-2; D is perhaps TRBD1 or TRBD2 (5 bases each). This clonotype originated in a human donor in good health. The sample taken for sequencing was Tregs sorted from blood. Written as DNA, the CDR3 is TGTGCCAGCAGTTCCGGGACGACTCGCGGCACCGGGGAGCTGTTTTTT. Its protein product is CASSSGTTRGTGELFF.